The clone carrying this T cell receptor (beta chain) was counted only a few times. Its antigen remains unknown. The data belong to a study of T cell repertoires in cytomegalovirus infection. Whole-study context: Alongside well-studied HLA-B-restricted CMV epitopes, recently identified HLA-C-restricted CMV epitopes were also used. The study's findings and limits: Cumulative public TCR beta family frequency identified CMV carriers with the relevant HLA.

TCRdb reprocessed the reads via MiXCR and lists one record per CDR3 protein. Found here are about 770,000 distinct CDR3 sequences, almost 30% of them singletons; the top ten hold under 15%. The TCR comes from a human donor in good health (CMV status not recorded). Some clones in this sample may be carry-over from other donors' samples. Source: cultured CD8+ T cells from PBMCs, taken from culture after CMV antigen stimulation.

Here the CDR3 reads CSAQDWLWGENIQYF. CDR3 nucleotide sequence: TGCAGTGCCCAGGACTGGCTTTGGGGGGAAAACATTCAGTACTTC. The V call is TRBV20-1, the J call TRBJ2-4, with D maybe TRBD2 (6 bases). V lost 6 bases, J lost 5 bases, and 20 bases lay in between. The CDR3 extends over 15 amino acids. Germline-derived CDR1 and CDR2 are DFQATT and SNEGSKA (reference sequence).